The 27 T cell receptor beta chains below come from one sample, sequenced in a study of T cell changes during pregnancy in multiple sclerosis (dated by TCRdb to the late 2010s). Library creation used the immunoSEQ multiplex PCR assay. Not all clones reach the TCRdb copy of this immuneACCESS table, which keeps in-frame sequences only. Checked studies attribute under half of the gap to unresolved V genes and leave the rest unexplained. This sample gives about 48,000 clones in total; 85% to 95% of them show up just once. The ten biggest clones cover approximately 0.91% of the sample. Sequencing used CD4+ T cells from peripheral blood mononuclear cells, obtained in the second trimester of pregnancy. These TCRs come from a female donor in good health, enrolled as a control in a pregnancy study.

V is TRBV18 and J is TRBJ2-7, with D maybe TRBD1 (6 bases). Trimming cost V 7 bases and J 4 bases, with 17 bases left between them. CDR3 length: 14 amino acids. The V gene's germline CDR1 is KGHSH and CDR2 LQKENI. The CDR3 DNA reads as TGTGCCAGCTGCGCGTCAGGGGTCAGATACGAGCAGTACTTC. This encodes CASCASGVRYEQYF. Full variable domain (remainder filled in from reference TRBV18 and TRBJ2-7): NAGVMQNPRHLVRRRGQEARLRCSPMKGHSHVYWYRQLPEEGLKFMVYLQKENIIDESGMPKERFSAEFPKEGPSILRIQQVVRGDSAAYFCASCASGVRYEQYFGPGTRLTVT.

This clone came up once. The rearrangement joins TRBV27 to TRBJ2-5, with 7 bases aligning to TRBD2. The germline gives CDR1 MNHEY, CDR2 SMNVEV (reference sequence). Trimming cost V 8 bases and J 5 bases; bases outside gene matches: 8. The CDR3 is 13 amino acids. In DNA, the CDR3 is TGTGCCAGCCAGGGACTATCGGGGGAGACCCAGTACTTC. Translation gives CASQGLSGETQYF.

This chain joins TRBV28 and TRBJ2-7; 7 positions agree with TRBD2. The V gene's germline CDR1 is MDHEN and CDR2 SYDVKM. CDR3 length: 14 residues. V shed 2 bases and J 4 bases; nucleotides not matched to a gene: 5. The CDR3 protein is CASSLRAGVYEQYF. The CDR3 coding sequence is TGTGCCAGCAGTTTAAGGGCGGGAGTATACGAGCAGTACTTC.

The J gene is TRBJ1-3, the V gene TRBV4-1; 9 bases are a match to TRBD1. This CDR3 comprises 15 residues. Germline V gene lookup returns CDR1 MGHRA and CDR2 YSYEKL. V trimming: 5 bases; J trimming: 4 bases; junction bases outside the gene matches: 6. The CDR3 sequence: CASSTRQGEGNTIYF. Written as DNA, the CDR3 is TGCGCCAGCAGCACCCGACAGGGGGAGGGAAACACCATATATTTT.

This sequence joins TRBV28 and TRBJ1-5, with 7 nucleotides matching TRBD1. The ends lost 6 bases at V and 6 bases at J; junction bases unmatched: 11. The germline V gene has CDR1 MDHEN and CDR2 SYDVKM. The CDR3 runs to 15 residues. The CDR3 coding sequence is TGTGCCAGCAGCCCCCCTGACAGGGCAGGTCAGCCCCAGCATTTT. It codes for CASSPPDRAGQPQHF.

The chain has TRBV18 and TRBJ1-3, with 7 bases matching TRBD1. This CDR3 is built from 16 residues. The V gene end was trimmed by 3 bases and the J gene end by 4 bases; junction bases not matched to a gene: 9. Per germline, CDR1 KGHSH and CDR2 LQKENI. DNA for the CDR3: TGTGCCAGCTCACCGAACCTCGGACAGGAGGGAAACACCATATATTTT. Translation gives CASSPNLGQEGNTIYF.

In the case of this clone: This sample includes further DNA sequences coding for the same CDR3. This chain links TRBV6-1 with TRBJ1-5; 9 bases fit TRBD1. The V segment lost 6 bases and the J segment 5 bases; nucleotides outside the gene matches: 2. There are 13 residues in the CDR3. Germline-derived CDR1 and CDR2 are MNHNS and SASEGT. CDR3 in DNA: TGTGCCAGCAGGCGACAGGGGGATCAGCCCCAGCATTTT. It yields the protein CASRRQGDQPQHF.

The chain couples TRBV7-2 to TRBJ2-7; 11 bases are shared with TRBD2. The V gene end was trimmed by 5 bases and the J gene end by 3 bases; junction bases not matched to a gene: 6. The CDR3 is 15 amino acids. CDR1 and CDR2 from the germline V gene are SGHTA and FQGNSA. The CDR3 DNA reads TGTGCCAGCAGCCGCATAGCGGGAGGGTTCTACGAGCAGTACTTC. Translated, it gives CASSRIAGGFYEQYF.

The chain has TRBV9 and TRBJ2-3; 9 nucleotides line up with TRBD2. Germline CDR1 SGDLS, CDR2 YYNGEE. The CDR3 length is 16 residues. J lost 4 bases, V lost 0 bases, and 6 bases had no gene match. The CDR3 DNA reads TGTGCCAGCAGCGTAGGCGGGACTAGCAACGCAGATACGCAGTATTTT. Translated: CASSVGGTSNADTQYF.

This clone was counted a single time. V is TRBV28 and J is TRBJ2-3; 9 bases agree with TRBD2. There are 16 residues in the CDR3. The J segment lost 8 bases and the V segment lost 4 bases, leaving 13 bases of the junction unmatched. From germline, CDR1 is MDHEN and CDR2 SYDVKM. The chain's CDR3 is CASSYPSGGSQGTQYF. The CDR3 region has the DNA TGTGCCAGCAGTTACCCGAGCGGGGGGAGCCAGGGTACGCAGTATTTT.

This clone was counted once. The genes are TRBV18 and TRBJ2-7; maybe TRBD1 (6 bases). CDR1 is KGHSH and CDR2 is LQKENI in the germline V gene. The CDR3 spans 12 residues. V was pared by 3 bases and J by 6 bases, with 9 bases between. CDR3 bases: TGTGCCAGCTCACCCCTAGGGGGCGAGCAGTACTTC. This encodes CASSPLGGEQYF.

CDR3 residues: CASNRGDSFHEAFF. The CDR3 DNA sequence: TGTGCCAGTAACCGCGGGGACAGTTTCCATGAAGCTTTCTTT. The chain employs TRBV19 and TRBJ1-1; the match to TRBD1 covers 7 bases. The CDR3 is made up of 14 amino acids. V dropped 7 bases and J dropped 7; count of bases not matched to a gene: 12. The germline gives CDR1 LNHDA, CDR2 SQIVND (reference sequence).

This clone was recorded once. The chain combines TRBV7-8 with TRBJ2-1; tentatively, D is TRBD1 (6 bases). V was trimmed by 5 bases and J by 10 bases, leaving 9 bases between them. The CDR3 sequence is 11 residues long. Germline CDR1 is SGHVS and CDR2 is FQNEAQ. CDR3 amino acids: CASSITGEQFF. In DNA, the CDR3 is TGTGCCAGCAGCATCACAGGGGAGCAGTTCTTC.

The V gene is TRBV6-1, the J gene TRBJ2-1; TRBD2 agrees at 7 bases. Trimming cost V 8 bases and J 2 bases; bases outside gene matches: 6. This CDR3 contains 14 residues. Germline V gene sequence: CDR1 MNHNS, CDR2 SASEGT. This CDR3 reads CASSGGGPYNEQFF. For the CDR3, the DNA is TGTGCCAGCTCGGGAGGAGGGCCCTACAATGAGCAGTTCTTC.

The chain joins TRBV28 to TRBJ1-4; the D gene is possibly TRBD1 (6 bases). The germline V gene encodes CDR1 MDHEN and CDR2 SYDVKM. V lost 2 bases and J lost 5, with 9 bases in between. The CDR3 has 14 residues. The CDR3 DNA is TGTGCCAGCAGTTTAAATACAGGGAATGAAAAACTGTTTTTT. Translating gives CASSLNTGNEKLFF.

The rearrangement uses TRBV5-4 and TRBJ2-3; D is uncertain. The germline CDR1 and CDR2 sequences are SGHNT and YYREEE (reference sequence). Trimming removed 2 bases at V and 0 bases at J, with 7 bases between. The CDR3 has 14 residues. CDR3: CASSFGRSTDTQYF. CDR3 DNA: TGTGCCAGCAGCTTCGGCAGGAGCACAGATACGCAGTATTTT.

The chain has TRBV5-1 and TRBJ2-1; D gene unclear. CDR1 and CDR2 (germline): SGHRS, YFSETQ. With 3 bases removed from V and 10 bases from J, the gap between germline ends came to 14 bases. This CDR3 region has 13 residues. The DNA for the CDR3 is TGCGCCAGCAGCTCAATCCTAGGTGACGAGCAGTTCTTC. Its protein product is CASSSILGDEQFF.

The V call is TRBV28, the J call TRBJ2-7; 8 bases fit TRBD2. The ends lost 8 bases at V and 0 bases at J; junction bases unmatched: 6. Per germline, CDR1 MDHEN and CDR2 SYDVKM. The CDR3 covers 14 residues. CDR3 residues: CASYQRGYSYEQYF. DNA for the CDR3: TGTGCCAGCTATCAGCGGGGGTACTCCTACGAGCAGTACTTC. The full variable domain, completed using reference TRBV28 and TRBJ2-7, is DVKVTQSSRYLVKRTGEKVFLECVQDMDHENMFWYRQDPGLGLRLIYFSYDVKMKEKGDIPEGYSVSREKKERFSLILESASTNQTSMYLCASYQRGYSYEQYFGPGTRLTVT.

This sequence joins TRBV15 and TRBJ2-5; TRBD1 aligns across 7 bases. This CDR3 has 13 amino acids. V was clipped by 3 bases and J by 5 bases; unmatched bases: 3. Per the germline V gene, CDR1 is LNHNV and CDR2 is YYDKDF (reference sequence). The CDR3 DNA follows: TGTGCCACCAGCAGGACAGGGCAGGAGACCCAGTACTTC. Amino acids: CATSRTGQETQYF.

The gene calls are TRBV29-1 and TRBJ1-2; 7 positions agree with TRBD1. Trimming cost V 0 bases and J 4 bases; bases outside gene matches: 5. The CDR3 spans 14 residues. Germline V gives CDR1 SQVTM, CDR2 ANQGSEA. The CDR3 DNA is TGCAGCGTTGAAGATGTTCAGGGGGTCTATGGCTACACCTTC. This encodes CSVEDVQGVYGYTF. Complete variable domain (other parts from reference TRBV29-1 and TRBJ1-2): SAVISQKPSRDICQRGTSLTIQCQVDSQVTMMFWYRQQPGQSLTLIATANQGSEATYESGFVIDKFPISRPNLTFSTLTVSNMSPEDSSIYLCSVEDVQGVYGYTFGSGTRLTVV.

The genes are TRBV6-5 and TRBJ2-7; D gene unclear. There are 16 residues in the CDR3. V shed 0 bases and J shed 1 base, with 13 bases lying between them. In germline, CDR1 is MNHEY, CDR2 SVGAGI. DNA for the CDR3: TGTGCCAGCAGTTACTCCACCAGAACTATTTCCTACGAGCAGTACTTC. Its translation is CASSYSTRTISYEQYF.

This chain connects TRBV28 to TRBJ2-3, with unresolved D. Between the trimmed V and J ends, which lost 5 bases and 3 bases, there was a span of 12 bases. This CDR3 comprises 14 residues. In germline, CDR1 is MDHEN, CDR2 SYDVKM. The DNA for the CDR3 is TGTGCCAGCAGTCCCACTGCCCTTACAGATACGCAGTATTTT. Encoded protein: CASSPTALTDTQYF.

V usage is TRBV18 and J usage is TRBJ2-5; D gene ambiguous. The CDR3 runs to 14 residues. Germline V gives CDR1 KGHSH, CDR2 LQKENI. V shed 0 bases and J shed 5 bases, with 10 bases lying between them. The CDR3 here is CASSPPNQAETQYF. The CDR3 coding sequence is TGTGCCAGCTCACCACCGAACCAAGCCGAGACCCAGTACTTC.

J is TRBJ2-5 and V is TRBV5-4, with 8 bases lining up with TRBD2. The CDR3 consists of 15 residues. The junction had 12 bases not matched to a gene; V was cut back by 10 bases and J by 1 base. Germline CDR1 is SGHNT and CDR2 is YYREEE (reference sequence). DNA of the CDR3: TGTGCCGTAAAGAGCGGGAGTGCCCTCCAAGAGACCCAGTACTTC. Its protein product is CAVKSGSALQETQYF.

V is TRBV9 and J is TRBJ2-2; 9 nucleotides agree with TRBD2. CDR1 is SGDLS, CDR2 YYNGEE, per germline. The CDR3 runs to 16 residues. Trimming cost V 3 bases and J 6 bases; bases outside gene matches: 9. The DNA for the CDR3 is TGTGCCAGCAGCGCAGCCGGGACTAGCATCCCCGGGGAGCTGTTTTTT. Its protein product is CASSAAGTSIPGELFF.

The chain carries TRBV7-9 and TRBJ2-1; 10 bases fit TRBD2. CDR1 and CDR2 from the germline V gene are SEHNR and FQNEAQ (reference sequence). The CDR3 is 14 residues long. The ends lost 11 bases at V and 9 bases at J; junction bases unmatched: 13. The CDR3 DNA follows: TGTGCCGCCGGTACGTCTAGCGGGAGACGTGAGCAGTTCTTC. Its protein is CAAGTSSGRREQFF.

The chain couples TRBV27 to TRBJ2-1; no clear D. The germline V gene encodes CDR1 MNHEY and CDR2 SMNVEV (reference sequence). Deletions cut 3 bases from V and 0 bases from J, with 9 bases between. CDR3 length: 15 residues. The CDR3 reads CASSFSRSSYNEQFF. The CDR3 DNA reads TGTGCCAGCAGTTTTTCCCGGAGCTCCTACAATGAGCAGTTCTTC.